This is a list of T cell receptor beta chains from one sample in a study of control samples from healthy donors and cancer patients. The table came from immunoSEQ multiplex PCR; TCRdb's copy has only in-frame clones and leaves some out. The table has around 170,000 clones, 85% to 90% seen once. Source material: blood. These TCRs come from a woman in her forties or fifties in good health. The CDR3 runs from the conserved cysteine through the conserved F or W. A D gene is named only where the DNA matches it firmly. Not all rows give a size; the values are once, few, many and, for expanded clones, a class.

j_call | clone_size | v_call | d_call | cdr3_aa | cdr3_nt
TRBJ1-2 | once | TRBV30 | - | CAWSEGIANYGYTF | TGTGCCTGGAGTGAGGGTATAGCCAACTATGGCTACACCTTC
TRBJ2-7 | once | TRBV5-1 | TRBD2 | CASSLGGRDEQYF | TGCGCCAGCAGCTTGGGCGGGAGGGACGAGCAGTACTTC
TRBJ1-3 | - | TRBV5-1 | - | CASSIGGGGLSGNTIYF | TGCGCCAGCAGCATAGGGGGTGGAGGACTTTCTGGAAACACCATATATTTT
TRBJ2-1 | - | TRBV4-3 | - | CASSQARGAHNEQFF | TGCGCCAGCAGCCAAGCTCGGGGGGCTCACAATGAGCAGTTCTTC
TRBJ2-2 | - | TRBV10-3 | - | CAISPGQNTGELFF | TGTGCCATCAGTCCAGGACAGAACACCGGGGAGCTGTTTTTT
TRBJ2-5 | - | TRBV28 | - | CATSRPGPETQYF | TGTGCCACCTCACGGCCAGGGCCAGAGACCCAGTACTTC
TRBJ1-1 | - | TRBV27 | TRBD1 | CASNTGTGVTEAFF | TGTGCCAGCAATACGGGGACAGGGGTGACTGAAGCTTTCTTT
TRBJ1-5 | - | TRBV24-1 | - | CATSGAGAGNQPQHF | TGTGCCACCAGTGGGGCGGGGGCAGGCAATCAGCCCCAGCATTTT
TRBJ2-1 | - | TRBV4-3 | - | CASSQVGANRVGNEQFF | TGCGCCAGCAGCCAAGTGGGCGCCAACAGGGTGGGAAATGAGCAGTTCTTC
TRBJ1-4 | - | TRBV5-1 | - | CASSTQGQPNEKLFF | TGCGCCAGCAGCACTCAGGGGCAGCCTAATGAAAAACTGTTTTTT
TRBJ2-3 | - | TRBV27 | - | CASSLYGTDTQYF | TGTGCCAGCAGTTTATACGGCACAGATACGCAGTATTTT
TRBJ1-1 | - | TRBV14 | TRBD1 | CASSRTGGLTEAFF | TGTGCCAGCAGCCGGACAGGGGGCCTAACTGAAGCTTTCTTT
TRBJ1-5 | - | TRBV9 | - | CASSPSSGAQPQHF | TGTGCCAGCAGCCCCTCAAGTGGGGCCCAGCCCCAGCATTTT
TRBJ1-6 | - | TRBV28 | - | CASSFPAVDNSPLHF | TGTGCCAGCAGTTTTCCGGCAGTTGATAATTCACCCCTCCACTTT
TRBJ2-3 | - | TRBV28 | TRBD1 | CASSLNRGLGTDTQYF | TGTGCCAGCAGTCTAAACAGGGGCCTAGGGACAGATACGCAGTATTTT
TRBJ2-2 | - | TRBV5-1 | - | CASSLALTNTGELFF | TGCGCCAGCAGCTTGGCGCTAACGAACACCGGGGAGCTGTTTTTT
TRBJ1-1 | - | TRBV20-1 | - | CSASSGDTEAFF | TGCAGTGCTAGTAGTGGGGACACTGAAGCTTTCTTT